One and the same sample provided the 32 T cell receptor beta chains below, sequenced in a study of vaccination and CD4 T cells after COVID-19. The antigens these receptors bind are not known. Once obtained from cultured CD4+ T cells, the DNA was sequenced using the Oncomine TCR Beta short-read assay. A single record per CDR3 protein comes from TCRdb applying MiXCR to the PCR reads. The table has roughly 10,000 distinct CDR3 sequences, 44% seen once; the top ten hold around 35%. Treatment defined: roughly nine-day PBMC culture with coronavirus spike peptide pools or control peptides (ViraFEST assay). Sequencing used CD4+ T cells from blood, cultured in vitro. Receptors originate from a human donor who had recovered from COVID-19.

This clonotype was detected a few times. The chain recombines TRBV7-2 with TRBJ1-1; TRBD1 is a possible D gene (6 bases). V dropped 2 bases and J dropped 3 bases, with 7 bases sitting between them. The CDR3 has 13 residues. Germline values: CDR1 SGHTA, CDR2 FQGNSA. This CDR3 reads CASSLRGDTEAFF. The CDR3 coding sequence is TGTGCCAGCAGCTTAAGGGGGGACACTGAAGCTTTCTTT.

A few counts support this clonotype. The chain combines TRBV7-2 with TRBJ2-6; D might be TRBD1 (6 bases). This CDR3 region has 16 residues. Looked up from germline, CDR1 is SGHTA and CDR2 is FQGNSA. Trimming removed 4 bases at V and 0 bases at J, with 10 bases between. CDR3 loop: CASSSQGFSGANVLTF. The CDR3 region has the DNA TGTGCCAGCAGCTCCCAGGGGTTCTCTGGGGCCAACGTCCTGACTTTC.

V usage is TRBV2 and J usage is TRBJ1-4; the D is unclear. In germline, CDR1 is SNHLY, CDR2 FYNNEI. There are 10 residues in the CDR3. The V end was cut by 8 bases, the J end by 11 bases, with 9 bases between. CDR3 sequence: CASGRRKLFF. As DNA, the CDR3 is TGTGCCAGCGGGAGGAGGAAACTGTTTTTT.

This clonotype has a handful of counts. This chain connects TRBV30 to TRBJ1-5; D remains unclear. This CDR3 region has 13 residues. Germline V CDR1 and CDR2: GTSNPN, SVGIG (reference sequence). The V and J ends lost 3 bases and 7 bases respectively, with 13 bases between them. The CDR3 reads CAWSGGVGQPQHF. The CDR3 DNA reads TGTGCCTGGAGCGGCGGGGTAGGACAGCCCCAGCATTTT.

This clonotype showed up just once. The rearrangement joins TRBV30 to TRBJ2-2; the D call may be TRBD1 or TRBD2 (5 bases each). Germline V gives CDR1 GTSNPN, CDR2 SVGIG (reference sequence). V was shortened by 3 bases and J by 2 bases, with 10 bases between the two germline ends. The CDR3 has 14 residues. The CDR3 protein is CAWSGTANTGELFF. For the CDR3, the DNA is TGTGCCTGGAGCGGGACGGCCAACACCGGGGAGCTGTTTTTT.

This clonotype has a handful of counts. The V and J genes are TRBV6-1 and TRBJ1-6; D is unresolved. Germline loops: CDR1 MNHNS, CDR2 SASEGT. CDR3 length: 14 amino acids. The V end lost 9 bases, the J end lost 5 bases, and 14 bases lay between the germline ends. CDR3: CASRPLTDNSPLHF. CDR3 DNA sequence: TGTGCCAGTAGGCCCTTGACGGATAATTCACCCCTCCACTTT.

This clonotype has only one observation. J is TRBJ2-7 and V is TRBV5-4; a possible D gene is TRBD2 (6 bases). The V gene lost 4 bases and the J gene lost 0 bases, with 17 bases spanning the gap. Germline values: CDR1 SGHNT, CDR2 YYREEE (reference sequence). This CDR3 spans 16 amino acids. The CDR3 sequence is CASSPVGTRSSYEQYF. The CDR3 coding sequence is TGTGCCAGCAGCCCGGTCGGGACTCGGAGCTCCTACGAGCAGTACTTC.

Worth noting for this clonotype: An end of the junction differs from the germline gene, which may be a read error. J is TRBJ2-3 and V is TRBV29-1; TRBD2 agrees at 10 bases. CDR3 length: 20 residues. Germline CDR1 reads SQVTM; CDR2 reads ANQGSEA. The CDR3 sequence: CSVEDSGFGSGGLRTDTQYF. CDR3 coding DNA: TGCAGCGTGGAAGACAGCGGTTTCGGTAGCGGGGGGCTTCGCACAGATACGCAGTATTTT.

This clonotype was seen a few times. The chain recombines TRBV6-1 with TRBJ1-5; a possible D gene is TRBD1 (6 bases). In germline, CDR1 is MNHNS, CDR2 SASEGT. The CDR3 totals 14 residues. Deletions cut 8 bases from V and 9 bases from J, with 20 bases between. The CDR3 bases are TGTGCCAGCGGGGGGGGAACAGGGATGCGGCCCCAGCATTTT. Translated: CASGGGTGMRPQHF.

This clonotype was counted between two and nine times. The rearrangement joins TRBV5-6 to TRBJ1-2; 8 nucleotides line up with TRBD1. Per the germline V gene, CDR1 is SGHDT and CDR2 is YYEEEE. V was clipped by 4 bases and J by 6 bases; unmatched bases: 11. This CDR3 is 15 amino acids long. The CDR3 coding sequence is TGTGCCAGCAGCCCGAATACAGGGGGGTTAAATGGCTACACCTTC. Translation: CASSPNTGGLNGYTF. Based on the CDR3 plus reference TRBV5-6 and TRBJ1-2, the full variable domain is DAGVTQSPTHLIKTRGQQVTLRCSPKSGHDTVSWYQQALGQGPQFIFQYYEEEERQRGNFPDRFSGHQFPNYSSELNVNALLLGDSALYLCASSPNTGGLNGYTFGSGTRLTVV.

The chain has TRBV2 and TRBJ2-4, with TRBD2 identical over 9 bases. The V and J ends lost 0 bases and 0 bases, in that order; junction bases with no gene match: 12. The CDR3 length is 20 residues. The germline CDR1 and CDR2 sequences are SNHLY and FYNNEI. The CDR3 reads CASSEAPSLAGILAKNIQYF. The CDR3 nucleotides are TGTGCCAGCAGTGAAGCGCCCTCCCTAGCGGGAATCCTAGCCAAAAACATTCAGTACTTC.

For the CDR3, the DNA is TGCGCCAGCAGCGGATTATTAAGTAGTAACGAGCAGTACTTC. Translation gives CASSGLLSSNEQYF. V gene TRBV5-1 combines with J gene TRBJ2-7; D not resolved. V lost 4 bases, J lost 5 bases, and 16 bases lay in between. The CDR3 has 14 residues. Germline V CDR1 and CDR2: SGHRS, YFSETQ.

This clonotype has a handful of counts. V gene TRBV15 combines with J gene TRBJ2-5; 8 bases line up with TRBD1. This CDR3 comprises 15 residues. After removal of 3 bases from V and 4 bases from J, the junction contained 7 bases not matched to a gene. The germline gives CDR1 LNHNV, CDR2 YYDKDF (reference sequence). CDR3 loop: CATSRGRDRRETQYF. The CDR3 nucleotides are TGTGCCACCAGCAGGGGAAGGGACAGGAGAGAGACCCAGTACTTC.

The chain joins TRBV20-1 to TRBJ1-3; maybe TRBD1 (6 bases). The CDR3 has 13 amino acids. Trimming stripped 6 bases from V and 4 bases from J, with 13 bases between. CDR1 DFQATT and CDR2 SNEGSKA come from the germline V gene (reference sequence). Here the CDR3 DNA reads TGCAGTGCCGGGGGCATAGAAGGAAACACCATATATTTT. Amino acids: CSAGGIEGNTIYF.

This clonotype was seen a few times. This chain uses TRBV30 with TRBJ1-6, with D maybe TRBD1 (6 bases). Trimming removed 4 bases from V and 9 bases from J, with 13 bases in between. The CDR3 spans 13 residues. Germline values: CDR1 GTSNPN, CDR2 SVGIG (reference sequence). In DNA form, the CDR3 reads TGTGCCTGGAACGTACAGGGAGGTTCACCCCTCCACTTT. It translates to CAWNVQGGSPLHF.

This clonotype has just a few counts. This sequence joins TRBV10-3 and TRBJ1-5, with unresolved D. CDR3 length: 16 amino acids. Germline V lookup: CDR1 ENHRY, CDR2 SYGVKD. V was clipped by 0 bases and J by 4 bases, with 13 bases between them. Here the CDR3 DNA reads TGTGCCATCAGTGAGTCCCTTCGCGGGTCAAATCAGCCCCAGCATTTT. As protein: CAISESLRGSNQPQHF.

CDR3 sequence (DNA): TGTGCCAGCAGTGAAGCCATGCCTACCCCCCCCGGGACAGATAAAGGTAGCACCTACGAGCAGTACTTC. This codes for CASSEAMPTPPGTDKGSTYEQYF. The rearrangement joins TRBV2 to TRBJ2-7; 7 bases are shared with TRBD1. This CDR3 spans 23 amino acids. CDR1 is SNHLY, CDR2 FYNNEI, per germline. V trimming: 0 bases; J trimming: 2 bases; junction bases outside the gene matches: 28.

The V gene is TRBV4-2, the J gene TRBJ2-7; 7 nucleotides agree with TRBD1. The V and J ends lost 1 base and 3 bases, in that order; junction bases with no gene match: 9. This CDR3 comprises 16 residues. Germline V gene lookup returns CDR1 LGHNA and CDR2 YNFKEQ. The CDR3 coding sequence is TGTGCCAGCAGCCAAGTTTTTGGGGACAGTGACTACGAGCAGTACTTC. Translated: CASSQVFGDSDYEQYF.

This clonotype was observed a handful of times. This chain joins TRBV19 and TRBJ1-1; no clear D gene. Germline V gene lookup returns CDR1 LNHDA and CDR2 SQIVND (reference sequence). This CDR3 comprises 12 residues. Trimming took 4 bases from V and 6 from J, leaving 9 bases between them. The CDR3, as DNA: TGTGCCAGTAGTAACCCTGCAGCTGAAGCTTTCTTT. Translating it yields CASSNPAAEAFF.

The gene calls are TRBV30 and TRBJ2-7; 7 nucleotides line up with TRBD1. Germline V lookup: CDR1 GTSNPN, CDR2 SVGIG (reference sequence). This CDR3 region has 12 residues. V trimming: 7 bases; J trimming: 2 bases; junction bases outside the gene matches: 5. CDR3 residues: CASGTETYEQYF. CDR3 nucleotide sequence: TGTGCCTCCGGGACAGAAACCTACGAGCAGTACTTC.

The CDR3 reads CASSQWGRGGETQYF. In nucleotides, the CDR3 is TGTGCCAGCAGCCAGTGGGGACGAGGGGGAGAGACCCAGTACTTC. The chain couples TRBV14 to TRBJ2-5; a weak D match, TRBD1 (6 bases). Germline V lookup: CDR1 SGHDN, CDR2 FVKESK. V lost 3 bases and J lost 4, with 15 bases in between. The CDR3 has 15 amino acids.

This sequence joins TRBV6-1 and TRBJ2-6; D ambiguous. The CDR3 is 15 amino acids. The germline V and J ends were trimmed by 4 bases and 2 bases, with 9 bases remaining between them. Per the germline V gene, CDR1 is MNHNS and CDR2 is SASEGT. As DNA, the CDR3 is TGTGCCAGCAGTGCGACATTGACTGGGGCCAACGTCCTGACTTTC. Its protein is CASSATLTGANVLTF.

V gene TRBV7-6 combines with J gene TRBJ2-1, with D hard to call. The CDR3 runs 15 residues. V was cut by 5 bases and J by 0 bases, with 11 bases left in between. Germline CDR1 SGHVS, CDR2 FNYEAQ. The CDR3 DNA reads as TGTGCCAGCAGCCCCTTCCTAAGCTCCTACAATGAGCAGTTCTTC. Translation: CASSPFLSSYNEQFF.

This clonotype was seen only a few times. The chain is built from TRBV12-3 or TRBV12-4 and TRBJ2-2, with D possibly called TRBD1 or TRBD2 (5 bases each). Deletions cut 8 bases from V and 0 bases from J, with 13 bases between. The CDR3 covers 15 residues. DNA of the CDR3: TGTGCCAGCCCTGGGGGAGAGGCGAACACCGGGGAGCTGTTTTTT. Amino acids: CASPGGEANTGELFF.

V is TRBV30 and J is TRBJ1-6; unclear D gene. The CDR3 is 14 residues long. Germline loops: CDR1 GTSNPN, CDR2 SVGIG (reference sequence). Trimming took 3 bases from V and 4 from J, leaving 10 bases between them. The CDR3 region has the DNA TGTGCCTGGAGGAGAACCCCTTATAATTCACCCCTCCACTTT. This codes for CAWRRTPYNSPLHF. The full variable domain, completed using reference TRBV30 and TRBJ1-6, is SQTIHQWPATLVQPVGSPLSLECTVEGTSNPNLYWYRQAAGRGLQLLFYSVGIGQISSEVPQNLSASRPQDRQFILSSKKLLLSDSGFYLCAWRRTPYNSPLHFGNGTRLTVT.

This clonotype was seen a few times. J is TRBJ1-1 and V is TRBV2; D may be TRBD1 (5 bases). V was clipped by 4 bases and J by 4 bases, with 13 bases between them. CDR1 is SNHLY and CDR2 is FYNNEI in the germline V gene. The CDR3 has 14 amino acids. The CDR3 DNA reads as TGTGCCAGCAGTGGGGGCAGTGAATCCACTGAAGCTTTCTTT. Its translation is CASSGGSESTEAFF.

This clonotype was observed a handful of times. The chain uses TRBV20-1 and TRBJ2-1; 14 nucleotides align to TRBD2. Germline loops: CDR1 DFQATT, CDR2 SNEGSKA (reference sequence). The V gene end was trimmed by 7 bases and the J gene end by 12 bases; junction bases not matched to a gene: 14. The CDR3 is 15 residues long. The CDR3 bases are TGCAGTGGGGTGTCTCGGACTAGCGGGGGGATAGGGCAGTTCTTC. This encodes CSGVSRTSGGIGQFF.

CDR3 sequence reads: CASSQGSGGDNSPLHF. The CDR3 DNA is TGTGCCAGCAGCCAAGGTTCAGGGGGGGATAATTCACCCCTCCACTTT. This chain links TRBV14 with TRBJ1-6, with TRBD1 matching over 7 bases. This CDR3 region has 16 residues. Unmatched junction bases numbered 5, after V lost 1 base and J lost 5 bases. Germline V gene data show CDR1 as SGHDN and CDR2 as FVKESK. Complete variable domain (other parts from reference TRBV14 and TRBJ1-6): EAGVTQFPSHSVIEKGQTVTLRCDPISGHDNLYWYRRVMGKEIKFLLHFVKESKQDESGMPNNRFLAERTGGTYSTLKVQPAELEDSGVYFCASSQGSGGDNSPLHFGNGTRLTVT.

The V and J genes are TRBV12-3 or TRBV12-4 and TRBJ1-2, with 8 positions matching TRBD1. After removal of 3 bases from V and 10 bases from J, the junction contained 10 bases not matched to a gene. The CDR3 consists of 14 residues. The CDR3 region has the DNA TGTGCCAGCAGTTTTCAGGGGGCACCGGCGATCTACACCTTC. It encodes CASSFQGAPAIYTF.

The chain couples TRBV20-1 to TRBJ1-1, with D tentatively TRBD1 (5 bases). V lost 0 bases to trimming and J lost 5 bases, with 16 bases between them. The CDR3 contains 15 residues. Germline CDR1 is DFQATT and CDR2 is SNEGSKA (reference sequence). The CDR3 loop is CSARDQGTRGTEAFF. The CDR3 bases are TGCAGTGCTAGAGATCAGGGCACACGGGGTACTGAAGCTTTCTTT.

In this sample, this clonotype turned up once. The rearrangement uses TRBV18 and TRBJ2-2; D may be TRBD2 (5 bases). Trimming removed 5 bases from V and 1 base from J, with 14 bases in between. This CDR3 comprises 16 residues. CDR1 is KGHSH and CDR2 is LQKENI in the germline V gene. Here the CDR3 reads CASSAGVPKNTGELFF. DNA for the CDR3: TGTGCCAGCTCAGCCGGGGTTCCGAAGAACACCGGGGAGCTGTTTTTT.

V is TRBV20-1 and J is TRBJ2-2; D may be TRBD2 (6 bases). This CDR3 contains 13 residues. Germline V gene data show CDR1 as DFQATT and CDR2 as SNEGSKA (reference sequence). The V end was cut by 5 bases, the J end by 7 bases, with 14 bases between. The CDR3 region has the DNA TGCAGTGCTGGACGACTAGTCGGCGGGGAGCTGTTTTTT. It translates to CSAGRLVGGELFF.